These 24 T cell receptor beta chains share one sample of origin, sequenced in a study of CD8 T cells in Susac syndrome (dated by TCRdb to about 2019). Receptor libraries were prepared by the immunoSEQ multiplex PCR assay. RNA was extracted using the RNeasy kit, and about 0.45 to 1 ug of the RNA was reverse transcribed with random hexamers. TCRdb trimmed public reads at Q25 via fastp, called clones via MiXCR and kept in-frame beta chains. Identical CDR3 proteins give one entry, which carries the most common genes and DNA. Counted in this sample were about 190,000 distinct CDR3 sequences; approximately 95% of them appeared once. The ten largest clones take up about 0.094% of the sample. Specimen: CD4+ T cells from PBMCs. These receptors were obtained from a human donor in good health.

The rearrangement uses TRBV23-1 and TRBJ2-1; TRBD1 aligns across 7 bases. TRBV23-1 is sorted into the ORF group, with uncertain function. The length of the CDR3 is 17 residues. J lost 9 bases, V lost 4 bases, and 18 bases had no gene match. In nucleotides, the CDR3 is TGCGCCAGCAGTCTACCCCTGACAGGGTCGATCACCGGTGAGCAGTTCTTC. Encoded protein: CASSLPLTGSITGEQFF.

Comments on this clonotype: At one of its ends the junction is not consistent with the germline gene, which may arise from a read error. The V call is TRBV7-7, the J call TRBJ2-5; D remains ambiguous. Germline CDR1 is SSHAT and CDR2 is FNYEAQ (reference sequence). There are 14 residues in the CDR3. The CDR3 sequence: CASSLTVLTETQYF. Here the CDR3 DNA reads TGTGCTAGCAGCCTGACGGTCTTGACTGAGACCCAGTACTTC.

The chain joins TRBV27 to TRBJ2-7; weak D call: TRBD2 (6 bases). The CDR3 spans 15 residues. V lost 6 bases and J 2 bases, leaving 17 bases between the germline ends. The germline CDR1 and CDR2 sequences are MNHEY and SMNVEV (reference sequence). CDR3 sequence (DNA): TGTGCCAGCAGACTCGGGGGATTGGGGGCCTACGAGCAGTACTTC. Amino acid sequence: CASRLGGLGAYEQYF.

In its sample, this clonotype was seen once. The V gene is TRBV3-1, the J gene TRBJ2-3, with D perhaps TRBD1 or TRBD2 (5 bases each). CDR1 is LGHDT, CDR2 YNNKEL, per germline (reference sequence). V was shortened by 1 base and J by 4 bases, with 9 bases between the two germline ends. The CDR3 contains 14 residues. CDR3 nucleotides: TGTGCCAGCAGCCAAGGGGGGAAAGCAGATACGCAGTATTTT. Translated: CASSQGGKADTQYF.

The chain couples TRBV28 to TRBJ1-5; the match to TRBD1 covers 7 bases. Looked up from germline, CDR1 is MDHEN and CDR2 is SYDVKM. Trimming cost V 11 bases and J 6 bases; bases outside gene matches: 7. The CDR3 runs to 12 residues. The CDR3 DNA is TGTGCCGGGAAGACAGGGACTCAGCCCCAGCATTTT. This encodes CAGKTGTQPQHF.

V gene TRBV10-3 combines with J gene TRBJ2-3; TRBD2 aligns across 7 bases. Germline V lookup: CDR1 ENHRY, CDR2 SYGVKD. This CDR3 has 15 amino acids. V lost 6 bases and J lost 0; bases outside the gene matches: 6. The CDR3 spells CAIRGEGTSTDTQYF. In DNA, the CDR3 is TGTGCCATCAGGGGGGAGGGGACTAGCACAGATACGCAGTATTTT.

The rearrangement joins TRBV7-9 to TRBJ1-2, with D possibly being TRBD1 (6 bases). The CDR3 loop spans 14 amino acids. CDR1 is SEHNR and CDR2 is FQNEAQ in the germline V gene (reference sequence). V dropped 5 bases and J dropped 0 bases, with 10 bases sitting between them. As DNA, the CDR3 is TGTGCCAGCAGCGCCTGGACAGCTAACTATGGCTACACCTTC. Its protein is CASSAWTANYGYTF.

This chain joins TRBV9 and TRBJ1-2; TRBD1 aligns across 9 bases. J gave up 4 bases and V 3 bases, and 7 bases lay outside the gene matches. The germline V gene encodes CDR1 SGDLS and CDR2 YYNGEE. The CDR3 totals 15 residues. CDR3 DNA: TGTGCCAGCAGCGAGACGGGACAGGGTTTCTATGGCTACACCTTC. It yields the protein CASSETGQGFYGYTF.

The V gene is TRBV20-1, the J gene TRBJ1-2, with TRBD1 as a possible D gene (6 bases). The V end lost 8 bases, the J end lost 1 base, and 8 bases lay between the germline ends. The CDR3 is made up of 11 amino acids. The germline V gene has CDR1 DFQATT and CDR2 SNEGSKA (reference sequence). In DNA form, the CDR3 reads TGCAGTCACAGGGATAACTATGGCTACACCTTC. Translation gives CSHRDNYGYTF.

This chain links TRBV27 with TRBJ2-1, with 11 bases aligning to TRBD2. Germline V lookup: CDR1 MNHEY, CDR2 SMNVEV (reference sequence). V lost 4 bases and J lost 4; bases outside the gene matches: 6. This CDR3 spans 16 amino acids. CDR3 protein: CASSSAASGGYNEQFF. CDR3 nucleotides: TGTGCCAGCAGTTCCGCCGCTAGCGGGGGGTACAATGAGCAGTTCTTC.

The chain recombines TRBV7-3 with TRBJ2-6; perhaps TRBD1 as D (5 bases). The V end lost 1 base, the J end lost 1 base, and 11 bases lay between the germline ends. The CDR3 loop spans 17 amino acids. Germline V gene sequence: CDR1 SGHTA, CDR2 FQGTGA. The CDR3 bases are TGTGCCAGCAGCTTAAAGGGGCAGAATTCTGGGGCCAACGTCCTGACTTTC. This gives the protein CASSLKGQNSGANVLTF. The full variable domain, its missing parts supplied by reference TRBV7-3 and TRBJ2-6, is GAGVSQTPSNKVTEKGKYVELRCDPISGHTALYWYRQSLGQGPEFLIYFQGTGAADDSGLPNDRFFAVRPEGSVSTLKIQRTERGDSAVYLCASSLKGQNSGANVLTFGAGSRLTVL.

The chain links TRBV14 to TRBJ2-7; 8 bases map to TRBD1. CDR1 is SGHDN, CDR2 FVKESK, per germline. The CDR3 totals 15 residues. The V segment lost 4 bases and the J segment 5 bases; nucleotides outside the gene matches: 10. CDR3 coding DNA: TGTGCCAGCAGCCTTTCAGGGACAGGTGGCCACGAGCAGTACTTC. It codes for CASSLSGTGGHEQYF.

In nucleotides, the CDR3 is TGCGCCAGCAGCCAAGATCTGGAGCTCTATGGCTACACCTTC. Translation: CASSQDLELYGYTF. The chain links TRBV4-1 to TRBJ1-2; D is unclear. CDR3 length: 14 amino acids. Trimming stripped 0 bases from V and 4 bases from J, with 9 bases between. CDR1 MGHRA and CDR2 YSYEKL come from the germline V gene.

The V call is TRBV30, the J call TRBJ2-3, with no clear D. CDR3 length: 13 residues. Germline CDR1 is GTSNPN and CDR2 is SVGIG (reference sequence). V shed 0 bases and J shed 6 bases, with 10 bases lying between them. CDR3 sequence reads: CAWSVQSRDTQYF. CDR3 nucleotides: TGTGCCTGGAGTGTGCAGTCTAGGGATACGCAGTATTTT.

The chain carries TRBV30 and TRBJ1-5; TRBD1 is a possible D gene (5 bases). In germline, CDR1 is GTSNPN, CDR2 SVGIG (reference sequence). Trimming pared 3 bases from V and 5 bases from J, leaving 8 bases between. The CDR3 length is 12 residues. The DNA of the CDR3 is TGTGCCTGGAGCTTGGGACATCAGCCCCAGCATTTT. This gives the protein CAWSLGHQPQHF.

V gene TRBV29-1 combines with J gene TRBJ1-5; no clear D. The CDR3 extends over 15 amino acids. Trimming removed 6 bases from V and 9 bases from J, with 24 bases in between. Germline values: CDR1 SQVTM, CDR2 ANQGSEA. The CDR3 DNA sequence: TGCAGCGTGGGTGACACGTCCCTGGGGAATAGGCCCCAGCATTTT. Amino acid sequence: CSVGDTSLGNRPQHF.

The rearrangement links TRBV4-3 to TRBJ2-7; the match to TRBD2 covers 7 bases. Per germline, CDR1 LGHNA and CDR2 YSLEER. The CDR3 loop spans 13 amino acids. J was trimmed by 6 bases and V by 0 bases; bases with no gene match: 2. CDR3 in amino acids: CASSQEGGTEQYF. The CDR3, as DNA: TGCGCCAGCAGCCAAGAGGGGGGGACCGAGCAGTACTTC.

The genes are TRBV27 and TRBJ2-5; 8 nucleotides align to TRBD1. Looked up from germline, CDR1 is MNHEY and CDR2 is SMNVEV (reference sequence). This CDR3 comprises 15 residues. J gave up 0 bases and V 6 bases, and 6 bases lay outside the gene matches. The CDR3 reads CASRPRGQYQETQYF. For the CDR3, the DNA is TGTGCCAGCAGACCCAGGGGGCAGTACCAAGAGACCCAGTACTTC.

This chain joins TRBV29-1 and TRBJ2-5; D not certain. Trimming shortened V by 6 bases and J by 5 bases, and 13 bases separated the two germline ends. This CDR3 contains 12 residues. Germline V lookup: CDR1 SQVTM, CDR2 ANQGSEA. The CDR3 DNA reads as TGCAGCGTAGGACCTCTTTTTGAGACCCAGTACTTC. This gives the protein CSVGPLFETQYF.

The chain recombines TRBV28 with TRBJ2-7; 11 bases align to TRBD2. This CDR3 contains 15 residues. J gave up 1 base and V 2 bases, and 1 base lay outside the gene matches. Germline CDR1 MDHEN, CDR2 SYDVKM. CDR3 in amino acids: CASSLLAGGSYEQYV. The CDR3 coding sequence is TGTGCCAGCAGTTTACTAGCGGGAGGTTCCTACGAGCAGTACGTC.

The V call is TRBV20-1, the J call TRBJ1-1; D remains ambiguous. Trimming pared 6 bases from V and 5 bases from J, leaving 13 bases between. Germline V CDR1 and CDR2: DFQATT, SNEGSKA (reference sequence). This CDR3 comprises 12 residues. In nucleotides, the CDR3 is TGCAGTGCCGAAGGGTGGAAGACTGAAGCTTTCTTT. It is translated as CSAEGWKTEAFF.

This clonotype was counted a single time. The chain has TRBV9 and TRBJ2-7; the D gene could be TRBD1 or TRBD2 (5 bases each). CDR3 length: 14 amino acids. V lost 3 bases and J lost 9, with 19 bases in between. Germline values: CDR1 SGDLS, CDR2 YYNGEE. DNA of the CDR3: TGTGCCAGCAGCGCCCGGGACCGCTCTGGGGCGCAGTACTTC. Protein product: CASSARDRSGAQYF. The full variable domain, its missing parts supplied by reference TRBV9 and TRBJ2-7, is DSGVTQTPKHLITATGQRVTLRCSPRSGDLSVYWYQQSLDQGLQFLIQYYNGEERAKGNILERFSAQQFPDLHSELNLSSLELGDSALYFCASSARDRSGAQYFGPGTRLTVT.

The chain recombines TRBV29-1 with TRBJ1-3; D ambiguous. Germline-derived CDR1 and CDR2 are SQVTM and ANQGSEA. This CDR3 has 12 residues. V lost 5 bases, J lost 2 bases, and 7 bases lay in between. The CDR3 protein is CSVSGTGNTIYF. Here the CDR3 DNA reads TGCAGCGTTTCGGGGACTGGAAACACCATATATTTT.

The J gene is TRBJ2-3, the V gene TRBV12-3 or TRBV12-4; D is unclear. Trimming took 0 bases from V and 0 from J, leaving 1 base between them. The CDR3 length is 13 residues. DNA of the CDR3: TGTGCCAGCAGTTTAGCCAGCACAGATACGCAGTATTTT. Protein sequence: CASSLASTDTQYF.